These T cell receptor beta chains were read from a single sample in a study of CD8 T cells in ankylosing spondylitis. MiXCR, applied by TCRdb to the 5' RACE reads, yields one record per CDR3 protein. The sample contains 200,000 or so distinct CDR3 sequences, around 24% of which appear only once. Input material: blood, either unsorted or a sorted T cell fraction (not recorded which). The receptors were sampled from a male donor with ankylosing spondylitis or in good health (not recorded which). Each CDR3 is given with its conserved first and last residue. The order of the fields is D gene, clone size, V gene, J gene, CDR3 DNA, CDR3 protein. The D gene is left open where the match is weak. The size field is filled for only some rows; it gives once, few, many or a size class.

d_gene: -
abundance: many
v_gene: TRBV5-1
j_gene: TRBJ1-4
CDR3nt: TGCGCCAGCAGCTTGCAGGGTACTAATGAAAAACTGTTTTTT
CDR3aa: CASSLQGTNEKLFF

d_gene: -
abundance: few
v_gene: TRBV20-1
j_gene: TRBJ2-7
CDR3nt: TGCAGTGCGTCGGGGCTCTACGAGCAGTACTTC
CDR3aa: CSASGLYEQYF

d_gene: -
abundance: -
v_gene: TRBV20-1
j_gene: TRBJ2-1
CDR3nt: TGCAGTGCTAGAGGGGGGGACAAATACAATGAGCAGTTCTTC
CDR3aa: CSARGGDKYNEQFF

d_gene: -
abundance: few
v_gene: TRBV20-1
j_gene: TRBJ1-4
CDR3nt: TGCAGTGCTAGCTTGACAGTGACTAATGAAAAACTGTTTTTT
CDR3aa: CSASLTVTNEKLFF

d_gene: -
abundance: -
v_gene: TRBV9
j_gene: TRBJ2-7
CDR3nt: TGTGCCAGCAGCGTGGGGGTGGGCGGGACCTCCTACGAGCAGTACTTC
CDR3aa: CASSVGVGGTSYEQYF

d_gene: -
abundance: -
v_gene: TRBV20-1
j_gene: TRBJ2-1
CDR3nt: TGCAGTGCTAGATCGATCCATGCCTCCTACAATGAGCAGTTCTTC
CDR3aa: CSARSIHASYNEQFF

d_gene: -
abundance: many
v_gene: TRBV7-2
j_gene: TRBJ1-4
CDR3nt: TGTGCCAGCAGTGCTGGGTCCGGGGAAAAACTGTTTTTT
CDR3aa: CASSAGSGEKLFF

d_gene: -
abundance: many
v_gene: TRBV4-2
j_gene: TRBJ2-3
CDR3nt: TGTGCCAGCAGCCCCCGTCCGGGAGCCGCGGGGCCCACAGATACGCAGTATTTT
CDR3aa: CASSPRPGAAGPTDTQYF

d_gene: TRBD2
abundance: many
v_gene: TRBV6-1
j_gene: TRBJ2-1
CDR3nt: TGTGCCAGCAGTAGCCCCGGGACTAGCGGAGGGGTTGTGATCTTC
CDR3aa: CASSSPGTSGGVVIF

d_gene: -
abundance: few
v_gene: TRBV10-3
j_gene: TRBJ1-1
CDR3nt: TGTGCCATCAGTGAGTCGAGAAGCTACGAAGCTTTCTTT
CDR3aa: CAISESRSYEAFF

d_gene: -
abundance: few
v_gene: TRBV3-1
j_gene: TRBJ2-7
CDR3nt: TGTGCCAGCAGCCCGGGACCGAGCTCCTACGAGCAGTACTTC
CDR3aa: CASSPGPSSYEQYF

d_gene: TRBD1
abundance: many
v_gene: TRBV11-1
j_gene: TRBJ1-6
CDR3nt: TGTGCCAGCAGCGGGGACAGGAATTCACCCCTCCACTTT
CDR3aa: CASSGDRNSPLHF

d_gene: -
abundance: few
v_gene: TRBV11-2
j_gene: TRBJ2-5
CDR3nt: TGTGCCAGCAGCTTCCCTTCATCGGGGCAGGACCCTCGAGAGACCCAGTACTTC
CDR3aa: CASSFPSSGQDPRETQYF

d_gene: -
abundance: many
v_gene: TRBV29-1
j_gene: TRBJ1-1
CDR3nt: TGCAGCGTTGAATTCATGAACACTGAAGCTTTCTTT
CDR3aa: CSVEFMNTEAFF

d_gene: -
abundance: -
v_gene: TRBV4-1
j_gene: TRBJ2-7
CDR3nt: TGCGCCAGCAGCCAAGGTCCTACCCGTGGCTCGTACGAGCAGTACTTC
CDR3aa: CASSQGPTRGSYEQYF

d_gene: -
abundance: -
v_gene: TRBV20-1
j_gene: TRBJ2-4
CDR3nt: TGCAGTGCCACCCCGGGAGTACGGGCCAAAAACATTCAGTACTTC
CDR3aa: CSATPGVRAKNIQYF

d_gene: -
abundance: many
v_gene: TRBV12-3/TRBV12-4
j_gene: TRBJ2-5
CDR3nt: TGTGCCAGCAGTGTTTGGGTATACGAAGAGACCCAGTACTTC
CDR3aa: CASSVWVYEETQYF

d_gene: TRBD2
abundance: -
v_gene: TRBV20-1
j_gene: TRBJ2-7
CDR3nt: TGCAGTGCTAGAGATCGGCGACTAGCGGGAATCGAGCAGTACTTC
CDR3aa: CSARDRRLAGIEQYF

d_gene: -
abundance: many
v_gene: TRBV5-1
j_gene: TRBJ2-5
CDR3nt: TGCGCCAGCAGCTTCCCGGGGAGAGAGACCCAGTACTTC
CDR3aa: CASSFPGRETQYF

d_gene: -
abundance: few
v_gene: TRBV10-1
j_gene: TRBJ2-4
CDR3nt: TGCGCCAGCAGTGAGTCTAATGCGAACGGAGTATTTCAGTACTTC
CDR3aa: CASSESNANGVFQYF

d_gene: TRBD2
abundance: -
v_gene: TRBV20-1
j_gene: TRBJ2-7
CDR3nt: TGCAGCCAGACTAGCGGGAGTGTTTCAGTCCACGAGCAGTACTTC
CDR3aa: CSQTSGSVSVHEQYF

d_gene: -
abundance: -
v_gene: TRBV20-1
j_gene: TRBJ2-5
CDR3nt: TGCAGTGCTAGTTCGCCCACGGGACCAGGGGAGACCCAGTACTTC
CDR3aa: CSASSPTGPGETQYF

d_gene: -
abundance: few
v_gene: TRBV20-1
j_gene: TRBJ1-2
CDR3nt: TGCAGTGCTAGTAGGTCAAGCTATGGCTACACCTTC
CDR3aa: CSASRSSYGYTF

d_gene: -
abundance: -
v_gene: TRBV20-1
j_gene: TRBJ2-4
CDR3nt: TGCAGTGCTAGCCTGCGGGCCAAAAACATTCAGTACTTC
CDR3aa: CSASLRAKNIQYF

d_gene: TRBD2
abundance: many
v_gene: TRBV6-1
j_gene: TRBJ2-3
CDR3nt: TGTGCCAGTTCGAAGCTAGCGGGGCTCACAGATACGCAGTATTTT
CDR3aa: CASSKLAGLTDTQYF

d_gene: -
abundance: few
v_gene: TRBV5-5
j_gene: TRBJ2-7
CDR3nt: TGTGCCAGCAGCTTGGCCGAACGGCCCCACGAGCAGTACTTC
CDR3aa: CASSLAERPHEQYF

d_gene: TRBD2
abundance: few
v_gene: TRBV20-1
j_gene: TRBJ2-1
CDR3nt: TGCAGTGCTAGAGACGGAACTGCACGAGCGGGAGGGCCCCACAATGAGCAGTTCTTC
CDR3aa: CSARDGTARAGGPHNEQFF

d_gene: TRBD2
abundance: -
v_gene: TRBV7-2
j_gene: TRBJ2-7
CDR3nt: TGTGCCAGCAGCGGCCTAGCGGGAGACGAGCAGTACTTC
CDR3aa: CASSGLAGDEQYF

d_gene: TRBD1
abundance: few
v_gene: TRBV18
j_gene: TRBJ1-4
CDR3nt: TGTGCCAGCTCACCACCACACCGGACAGGAAGGGAACTGTTTTTT
CDR3aa: CASSPPHRTGRELFF

d_gene: -
abundance: -
v_gene: TRBV5-6
j_gene: TRBJ1-1
CDR3nt: TGTGCCACGGGGTGGTGGAACACTGAAGCTTTCTTT
CDR3aa: CATGWWNTEAFF

d_gene: -
abundance: -
v_gene: TRBV20-1
j_gene: TRBJ2-7
CDR3nt: TGCAGTGCCCAGGACGGTTCATCCTACGAGCAGTACTTC
CDR3aa: CSAQDGSSYEQYF

d_gene: -
abundance: many
v_gene: TRBV27
j_gene: TRBJ2-1
CDR3nt: TGTGCCAGCAGTCCGTGGCCTCTCCGACAGTTCTTC
CDR3aa: CASSPWPLRQFF

d_gene: TRBD2
abundance: -
v_gene: TRBV12-3/TRBV12-4
j_gene: TRBJ2-2
CDR3nt: TGTGCCAGCACCTGGGCTAGCGGGAGTAGCGGGGAGCTGTTTTTT
CDR3aa: CASTWASGSSGELFF

d_gene: -
abundance: many
v_gene: TRBV10-3
j_gene: TRBJ1-1
CDR3nt: TGTGCCATCACAACGGACCCGACTATGAACACTGAAGCTTTCTTT
CDR3aa: CAITTDPTMNTEAFF

d_gene: -
abundance: -
v_gene: TRBV4-3
j_gene: TRBJ2-1
CDR3nt: TGCGCCAGCAGCCAACGATTCACGGGACCAAACAATGAGCAGTTCTTC
CDR3aa: CASSQRFTGPNNEQFF

d_gene: -
abundance: many
v_gene: TRBV7-2
j_gene: TRBJ1-6
CDR3nt: TGTGCCAGCAGCTTCGGACCCGTTGGGGGAGGTAATTCACCCCTCCACTTT
CDR3aa: CASSFGPVGGGNSPLHF

d_gene: -
abundance: many
v_gene: TRBV7-3
j_gene: TRBJ2-5
CDR3nt: TGTGCCAGCAGCTTAGGGGCAAAAGAGACCCAGTACTTC
CDR3aa: CASSLGAKETQYF

d_gene: -
abundance: many
v_gene: TRBV7-2
j_gene: TRBJ1-6
CDR3nt: TGTGCCAGCAGCCCCCGGCTATCTAATTCACCCCTCCACTTT
CDR3aa: CASSPRLSNSPLHF

d_gene: -
abundance: -
v_gene: TRBV5-4
j_gene: TRBJ2-7
CDR3nt: TGTGCCAGCAGCTTTGGGGGCGACTCCTACGAGCAGTACTTC
CDR3aa: CASSFGGDSYEQYF

d_gene: TRBD2
abundance: many
v_gene: TRBV5-1
j_gene: TRBJ2-7
CDR3nt: TGCGCCAGCAGCGGAGATTGGGCTAGCGGGAGCTACGAGCAGTACTTC
CDR3aa: CASSGDWASGSYEQYF

d_gene: -
abundance: few
v_gene: TRBV20-1
j_gene: TRBJ1-5
CDR3nt: TGCAGTGCTAGGGCACAGGGCCGTAGCAATCAGCCCCAGCATTTT
CDR3aa: CSARAQGRSNQPQHF

d_gene: TRBD1
abundance: few
v_gene: TRBV11-2
j_gene: TRBJ2-5
CDR3nt: TGTGCCAGCAGCGGTTGGGACAGGGATTACCAAGAGACCCAGTACTTC
CDR3aa: CASSGWDRDYQETQYF

d_gene: TRBD2
abundance: -
v_gene: TRBV4-2
j_gene: TRBJ2-1
CDR3nt: TGTGCCAGCAGCCAAGATCTCGGGAGGGTGAATGAGCAGTTCTTC
CDR3aa: CASSQDLGRVNEQFF

d_gene: -
abundance: few
v_gene: TRBV7-9
j_gene: TRBJ2-4
CDR3nt: TGTGCCAGCAGCTTAGGAGCGACAGTACTAGCCAAAAACATTCAGTACTTC
CDR3aa: CASSLGATVLAKNIQYF

d_gene: TRBD1
abundance: many
v_gene: TRBV6-2/TRBV6-3
j_gene: TRBJ2-2
CDR3nt: TGTGCCAGCAATCGTAGGACAGGTTTTCCCGGGGAGCTGTTTTTT
CDR3aa: CASNRRTGFPGELFF

d_gene: TRBD2
abundance: -
v_gene: TRBV20-1
j_gene: TRBJ2-3
CDR3nt: TGCAGTGCTAGTCCGTTAGCGGGAGCAGATACGCAGTATTTT
CDR3aa: CSASPLAGADTQYF

d_gene: -
abundance: few
v_gene: TRBV20-1
j_gene: TRBJ2-7
CDR3nt: TGCAGTGCTAGGGGAAGGCCGGCGCACGAGCAGTACTTC
CDR3aa: CSARGRPAHEQYF

d_gene: TRBD2
abundance: few
v_gene: TRBV10-3
j_gene: TRBJ2-7
CDR3nt: TGTGCCATCAGTGGGCCCGGGACTAGGGGTTCCTACGAGCAGTACTTC
CDR3aa: CAISGPGTRGSYEQYF

d_gene: TRBD1
abundance: -
v_gene: TRBV20-1
j_gene: TRBJ2-5
CDR3nt: TGCTGCGCTCCCTCGGGACAGGGTCTAGGGTACCAAGAGACCCAGTACTTC
CDR3aa: CCAPSGQGLGYQETQYF

d_gene: -
abundance: -
v_gene: TRBV19
j_gene: TRBJ2-3
CDR3nt: TGTGCCAGTAGTCCCGGACATTCTCGGGGCACAGATACGCAGTATTTT
CDR3aa: CASSPGHSRGTDTQYF

d_gene: TRBD2
abundance: many
v_gene: TRBV20-1
j_gene: TRBJ2-1
CDR3nt: TGCAGTGCCCCCCCCGGGAGGGCCTACAATGAGCAGTTCTTC
CDR3aa: CSAPPGRAYNEQFF

d_gene: TRBD1
abundance: many
v_gene: TRBV12-3/TRBV12-4
j_gene: TRBJ2-5
CDR3nt: TGTGCCAGCAGATGGGGACAGGCCCTCCAAGAGACCCAGTACTTC
CDR3aa: CASRWGQALQETQYF

d_gene: TRBD2
abundance: few
v_gene: TRBV20-1
j_gene: TRBJ2-3
CDR3nt: TGCAGTGCTCCGGGACTAGCGGGAGACACGCAGTATTTT
CDR3aa: CSAPGLAGDTQYF

d_gene: -
abundance: many
v_gene: TRBV10-3
j_gene: TRBJ2-6
CDR3nt: TGTGCCATCGGGCTCGGGGACTCTGGGGCCAACGTCCTGACTTTC
CDR3aa: CAIGLGDSGANVLTF